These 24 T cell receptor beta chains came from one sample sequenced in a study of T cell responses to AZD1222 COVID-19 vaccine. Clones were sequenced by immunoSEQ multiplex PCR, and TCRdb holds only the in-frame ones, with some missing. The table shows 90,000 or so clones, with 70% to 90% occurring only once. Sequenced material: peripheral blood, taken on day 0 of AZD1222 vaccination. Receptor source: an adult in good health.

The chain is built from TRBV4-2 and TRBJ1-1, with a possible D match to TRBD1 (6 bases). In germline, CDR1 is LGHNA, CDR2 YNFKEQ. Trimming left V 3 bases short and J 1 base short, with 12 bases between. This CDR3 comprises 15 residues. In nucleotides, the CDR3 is TGTGCCAGCAGCCACTACAGGGTGGGGAACACTGAAGCTTTCTTT. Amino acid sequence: CASSHYRVGNTEAFF.

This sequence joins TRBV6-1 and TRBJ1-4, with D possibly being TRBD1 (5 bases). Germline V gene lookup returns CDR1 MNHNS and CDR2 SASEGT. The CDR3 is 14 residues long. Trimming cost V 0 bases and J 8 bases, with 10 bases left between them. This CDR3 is CASSEALRDEKLFF. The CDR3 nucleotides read TGTGCCAGCAGTGAAGCGCTAAGGGACGAAAAACTGTTTTTT.

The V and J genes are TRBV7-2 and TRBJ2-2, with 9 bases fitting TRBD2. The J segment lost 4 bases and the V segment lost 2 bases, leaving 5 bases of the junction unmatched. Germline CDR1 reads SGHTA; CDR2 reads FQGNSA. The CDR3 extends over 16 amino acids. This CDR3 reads CASSLFAGGITGELFF. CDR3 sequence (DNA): TGTGCCAGCAGCTTATTTGCGGGAGGGATCACCGGGGAGCTGTTTTTT.

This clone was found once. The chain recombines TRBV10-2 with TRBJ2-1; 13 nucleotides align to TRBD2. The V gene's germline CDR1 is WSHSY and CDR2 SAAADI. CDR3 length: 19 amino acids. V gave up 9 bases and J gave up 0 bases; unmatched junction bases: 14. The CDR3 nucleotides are TGCGCCAGTTCTCAGGGACTAGCGGGGTCCCCCCCCTCCTACAATGAGCAGTTCTTC. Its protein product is CASSQGLAGSPPSYNEQFF.

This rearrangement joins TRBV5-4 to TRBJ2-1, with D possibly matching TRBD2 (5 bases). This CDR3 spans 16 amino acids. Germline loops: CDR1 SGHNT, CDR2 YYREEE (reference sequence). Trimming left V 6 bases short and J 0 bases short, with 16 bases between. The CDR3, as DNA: TGTGCCAGCAAAAGAGGTGGGAGCACCTCCTACAATGAGCAGTTCTTC. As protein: CASKRGGSTSYNEQFF.

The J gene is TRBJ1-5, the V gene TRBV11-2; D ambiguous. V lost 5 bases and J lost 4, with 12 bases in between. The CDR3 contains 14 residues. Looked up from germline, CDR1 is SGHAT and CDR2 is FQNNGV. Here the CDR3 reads CASSQLGQNQPQHF. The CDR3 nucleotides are TGTGCCAGCAGCCAGTTAGGGCAAAATCAGCCCCAGCATTTT.

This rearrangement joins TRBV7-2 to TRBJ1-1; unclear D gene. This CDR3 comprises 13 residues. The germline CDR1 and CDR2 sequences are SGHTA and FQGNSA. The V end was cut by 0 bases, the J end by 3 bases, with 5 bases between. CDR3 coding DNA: TGTGCCAGCAGCTTAGCCGGCTACACTGAAGCTTTCTTT. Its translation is CASSLAGYTEAFF.

CDR3 in DNA: TGTGCCAGCAGCCGACAGTCTGGAAACACCATATATTTT. The encoded protein is CASSRQSGNTIYF. The genes are TRBV28 and TRBJ1-3, with D possibly being TRBD1 (5 bases). The germline gives CDR1 MDHEN, CDR2 SYDVKM. V lost 6 bases and J lost 1, with 7 bases in between. The CDR3 contains 13 residues.

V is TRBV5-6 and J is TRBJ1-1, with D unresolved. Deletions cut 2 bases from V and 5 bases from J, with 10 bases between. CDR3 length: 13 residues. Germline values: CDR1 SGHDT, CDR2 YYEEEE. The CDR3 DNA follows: TGTGCCAGCAGCTTTAGGCCCCGAACTGAAGCTTTCTTT. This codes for CASSFRPRTEAFF.

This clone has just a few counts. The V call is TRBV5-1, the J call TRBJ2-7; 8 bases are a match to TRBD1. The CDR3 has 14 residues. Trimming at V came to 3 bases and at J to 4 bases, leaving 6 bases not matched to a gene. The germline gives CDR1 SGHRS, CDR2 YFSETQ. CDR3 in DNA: TGCGCCAGCAGCTCACGGACAGGGCCATACGAGCAGTACTTC. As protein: CASSSRTGPYEQYF.

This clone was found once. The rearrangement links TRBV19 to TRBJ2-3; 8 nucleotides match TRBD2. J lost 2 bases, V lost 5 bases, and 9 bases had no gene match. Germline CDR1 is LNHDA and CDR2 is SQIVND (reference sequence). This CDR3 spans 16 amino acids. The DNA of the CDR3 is TGTGCCAGTAGTCAAGGTGTTAGCGGGGCCACAGATACGCAGTATTTT. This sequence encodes CASSQGVSGATDTQYF.

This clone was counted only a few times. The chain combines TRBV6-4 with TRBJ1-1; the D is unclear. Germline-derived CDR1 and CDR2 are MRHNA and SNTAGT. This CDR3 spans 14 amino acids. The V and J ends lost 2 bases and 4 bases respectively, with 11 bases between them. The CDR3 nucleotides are TGTGCCAGCAGTGACACCAGTCATGCCACTGAAGCTTTCTTT. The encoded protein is CASSDTSHATEAFF.

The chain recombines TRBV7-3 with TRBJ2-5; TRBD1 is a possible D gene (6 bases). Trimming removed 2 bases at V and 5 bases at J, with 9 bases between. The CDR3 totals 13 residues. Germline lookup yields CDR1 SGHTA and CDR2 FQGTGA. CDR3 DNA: TGTGCCAGCAGCTTAGGAACAGGGGAGACCCAGTACTTC. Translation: CASSLGTGETQYF.

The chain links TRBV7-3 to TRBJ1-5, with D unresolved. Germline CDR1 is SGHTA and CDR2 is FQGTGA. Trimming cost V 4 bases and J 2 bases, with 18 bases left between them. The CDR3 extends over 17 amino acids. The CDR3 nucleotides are TGTGCCAGCAGCTCTTGGAGGCGGCCCATAGGCAATCAGCCCCAGCATTTT. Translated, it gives CASSSWRRPIGNQPQHF.

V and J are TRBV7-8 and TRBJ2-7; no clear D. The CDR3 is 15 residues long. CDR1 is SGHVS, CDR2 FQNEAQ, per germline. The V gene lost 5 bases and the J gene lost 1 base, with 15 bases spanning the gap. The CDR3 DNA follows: TGTGCCAGCAGCCCCTCCCCAGGTACGTCCTACGAGCAGTACTTC. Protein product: CASSPSPGTSYEQYF.

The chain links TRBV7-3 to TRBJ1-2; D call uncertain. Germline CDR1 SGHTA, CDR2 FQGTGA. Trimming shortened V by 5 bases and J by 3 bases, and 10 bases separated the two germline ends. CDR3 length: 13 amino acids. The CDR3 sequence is CASSPGSDYGYTF. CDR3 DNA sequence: TGTGCCAGCAGCCCGGGGAGTGACTATGGCTACACCTTC.

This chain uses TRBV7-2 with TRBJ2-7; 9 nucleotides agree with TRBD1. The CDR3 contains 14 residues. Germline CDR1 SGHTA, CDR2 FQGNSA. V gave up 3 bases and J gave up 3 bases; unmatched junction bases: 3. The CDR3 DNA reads TGTGCCAGCAGCTTTGGGACAGGGTACTACGAGCAGTACTTC. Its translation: CASSFGTGYYEQYF.

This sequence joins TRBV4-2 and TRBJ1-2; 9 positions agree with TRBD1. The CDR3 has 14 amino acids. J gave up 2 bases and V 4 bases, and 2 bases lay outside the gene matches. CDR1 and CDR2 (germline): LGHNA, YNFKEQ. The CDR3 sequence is CASSPDRGNYGYTF. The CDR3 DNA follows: TGTGCCAGCAGCCCCGACAGGGGGAACTATGGCTACACCTTC.

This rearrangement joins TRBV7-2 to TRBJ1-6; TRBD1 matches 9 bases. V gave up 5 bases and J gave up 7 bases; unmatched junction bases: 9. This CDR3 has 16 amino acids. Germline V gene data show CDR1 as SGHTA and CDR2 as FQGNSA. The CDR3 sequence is CASSNWGTGKNSPLHF. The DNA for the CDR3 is TGTGCCAGCAGCAACTGGGGGACAGGGAAGAATTCACCCCTCCACTTT.

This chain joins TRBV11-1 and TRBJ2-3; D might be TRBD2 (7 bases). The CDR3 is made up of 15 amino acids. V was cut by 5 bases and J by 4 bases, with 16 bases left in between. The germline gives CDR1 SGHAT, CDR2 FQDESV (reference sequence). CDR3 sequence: CASSRPGGRADTQYF. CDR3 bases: TGTGCCAGCAGCCGTCCGGGGGGCAGAGCAGATACGCAGTATTTT.

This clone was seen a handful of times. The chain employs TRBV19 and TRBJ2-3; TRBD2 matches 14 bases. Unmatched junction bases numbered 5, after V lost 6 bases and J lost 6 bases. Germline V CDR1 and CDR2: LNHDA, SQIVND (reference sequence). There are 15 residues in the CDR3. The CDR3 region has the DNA TGTGCCAGTAGCAGACTAGCGGGAGGGGCGGATACGCAGTATTTT. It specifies CASSRLAGGADTQYF.

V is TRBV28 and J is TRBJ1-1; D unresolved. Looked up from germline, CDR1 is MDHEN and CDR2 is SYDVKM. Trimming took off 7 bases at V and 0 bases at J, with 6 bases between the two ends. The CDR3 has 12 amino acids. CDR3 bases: TGTGCCAGCAACTCGGTGAACACTGAAGCTTTCTTT. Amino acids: CASNSVNTEAFF.

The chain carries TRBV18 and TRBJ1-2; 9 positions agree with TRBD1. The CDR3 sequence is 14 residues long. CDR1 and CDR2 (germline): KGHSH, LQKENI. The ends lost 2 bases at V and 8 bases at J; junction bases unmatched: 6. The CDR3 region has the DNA TGTGCCAGCTCACCAAGGGACAGGGCTTCGGGCTACACCTTC. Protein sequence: CASSPRDRASGYTF.

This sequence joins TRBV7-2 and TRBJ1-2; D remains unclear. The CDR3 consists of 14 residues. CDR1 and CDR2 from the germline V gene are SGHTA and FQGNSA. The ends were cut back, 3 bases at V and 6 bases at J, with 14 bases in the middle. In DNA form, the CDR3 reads TGTGCCAGCAGCTTGATGGCGGGTCCCCATGGCTACACCTTC. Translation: CASSLMAGPHGYTF.